This passage covers 31 T cell receptor beta chains from one sample sequenced in a study of technical replicates of blood from a handful of donors. TCRdb keeps only in-frame clones here, not all; method: immunoSEQ multiplex PCR. In the table there are 75,000 to 100,000 clones, around 96% of which are singletons. Material for sequencing was T cells isolated from PBMCs. The receptors shown here come from a human donor in good health.

This chain links TRBV7-3 with TRBJ2-1; a possible D gene is TRBD2 (6 bases). CDR1 is SGHTA, CDR2 FQGTGA, per germline. The CDR3 runs to 17 residues. Trimming left V 2 bases short and J 5 bases short, with 19 bases between. CDR3 residues: CASSLYGYGGANNEQFF. CDR3 nucleotide sequence: TGTGCCAGCAGCTTATATGGTTACGGAGGGGCCAACAATGAGCAGTTCTTC.

The chain employs TRBV27 and TRBJ1-4; unclear D gene. V dropped 6 bases and J dropped 7 bases, with 6 bases sitting between them. Germline CDR1 MNHEY, CDR2 SMNVEV (reference sequence). The CDR3 runs 11 residues. The CDR3 loop is CASRKSEKLFF. In nucleotides, the CDR3 is TGTGCCAGCAGAAAGAGTGAAAAACTGTTTTTT.

This clone has only one observation. The rearrangement links TRBV29-1 to TRBJ2-1; 10 bases are a match to TRBD2. The CDR3 extends over 14 amino acids. The trim removed 6 bases at V and 5 bases at J, leaving 7 bases unmatched. Per the germline V gene, CDR1 is SQVTM and CDR2 is ANQGSEA. The CDR3 DNA reads TGCAGCGTCTCTAGCGGGAGCCGGCACAATGAGCAGTTCTTC. Its translation: CSVSSGSRHNEQFF.

The CDR3 here is CASSQDTGSGANVLTF. In DNA form, the CDR3 reads TGTGCCAGCAGCCAAGACACAGGGTCTGGGGCCAACGTCCTGACTTTC. V gene TRBV4-2 combines with J gene TRBJ2-6, with D possibly TRBD1 on 6 matching bases. CDR3 size: 16 residues. Trimming removed 0 bases from V and 1 base from J, with 7 bases in between. In germline, CDR1 is LGHNA, CDR2 YNFKEQ.

The rearrangement links TRBV29-1 to TRBJ2-3; 9 bases are a match to TRBD2. Germline V gene sequence: CDR1 SQVTM, CDR2 ANQGSEA. CDR3 length: 13 amino acids. With 7 bases clipped from V and 1 base from J, the junction kept 3 bases outside the gene matches. The CDR3, as DNA: TGCAGCGCCCGACTAGCGGGCACAGATACGCAGTATTTT. Translating it yields CSARLAGTDTQYF.

The V call is TRBV10-3, the J call TRBJ2-3, with D possibly TRBD2 on 5 matching bases. CDR3 length: 15 amino acids. Germline-derived CDR1 and CDR2 are ENHRY and SYGVKD. V lost 2 bases to trimming and J lost 0 bases, with 9 bases between them. The DNA of the CDR3 is TGTGCCATCAGTGAGAGCAGGACTAGCACAGATACGCAGTATTTT. Amino acids: CAISESRTSTDTQYF.

The chain has TRBV9 and TRBJ2-2; TRBD1 matches at 9 bases. Germline loops: CDR1 SGDLS, CDR2 YYNGEE. With V trimmed by 3 bases and J by 5 bases, 5 bases remained unmatched. The CDR3 extends over 15 amino acids. CDR3 residues: CASSGGQGGTGELFF. The CDR3 nucleotides read TGTGCCAGCAGCGGGGGACAGGGCGGTACCGGGGAGCTGTTTTTT. Full variable domain (rest looked up from reference TRBV9 and TRBJ2-2): DSGVTQTPKHLITATGQRVTLRCSPRSGDLSVYWYQQSLDQGLQFLIQYYNGEERAKGNILERFSAQQFPDLHSELNLSSLELGDSALYFCASSGGQGGTGELFFGEGSRLTVL.

This clone was seen a handful of times. The V and J genes are TRBV4-3 and TRBJ1-1, with D perhaps matching TRBD1 (5 bases). CDR3 size: 11 residues. Germline CDR1 reads LGHNA; CDR2 reads YSLEER. Trimming stripped 2 bases from V and 8 bases from J, with 6 bases between. The CDR3 coding sequence is TGCGCCAGCAGCCAATGGGGCGAAGCTTTCTTT. It translates to CASSQWGEAFF.

The chain recombines TRBV10-2 with TRBJ2-7; 9 bases map to TRBD1. The CDR3 extends over 15 amino acids. With V trimmed by 5 bases and J by 7 bases, 12 bases remained unmatched. In germline, CDR1 is WSHSY, CDR2 SAAADI. CDR3 nucleotide sequence: TGCGCCAGCAGTTACAGGACAGGGGAATTAGTGGAGCAGTACTTC. Translation gives CASSYRTGELVEQYF.

V gene TRBV1 combines with J gene TRBJ2-2; the table's D gene call, TRBD2, was not cross checked with the DNA. TRBV1 is designated a pseudogene. There are 17 residues in the CDR3. The CDR3 DNA is TGCACCAGCAGCCCTCCCCATCGTAAAACTAGCTGGCGGGAGCTGTTTTTT. It codes for CTSSPPHRKTSWRELFF.

The chain uses TRBV7-6 and TRBJ1-1; D gene ambiguous. The length of the CDR3 is 13 residues. Germline-derived CDR1 and CDR2 are SGHVS and FNYEAQ. The V and J ends lost 5 bases and 3 bases respectively, with 10 bases between them. CDR3 in amino acids: CASSPQEYTEAFF. CDR3 DNA: TGTGCCAGCAGCCCGCAAGAGTACACTGAAGCTTTCTTT.

The V and J genes are TRBV2 and TRBJ1-2, with D perhaps matching TRBD1 (5 bases). This CDR3 contains 13 residues. V lost 7 bases, J lost 4 bases, and 13 bases lay in between. Per germline, CDR1 SNHLY and CDR2 FYNNEI. CDR3 protein: CASTVDRPYGYTF. In nucleotides, the CDR3 is TGTGCCAGCACCGTCGACAGACCCTATGGCTACACCTTC.

V is TRBV30 and J is TRBJ1-5; D unresolved. Germline V CDR1 and CDR2: GTSNPN, SVGIG (reference sequence). The CDR3 is made up of 13 amino acids. V lost 3 bases, J lost 1 base, and 7 bases lay in between. CDR3 in DNA: TGTGCCTGGAGCCCGGGGAGCAATCAGCCCCAGCATTTT. Encoded protein: CAWSPGSNQPQHF.

The chain has TRBV27 and TRBJ2-1, with 15 positions matching TRBD2. J was trimmed by 5 bases and V by 1 base; bases with no gene match: 6. The germline V gene encodes CDR1 MNHEY and CDR2 SMNVEV (reference sequence). The CDR3 extends over 18 amino acids. This chain's CDR3 is CASSLWGLAGGVNNEQFF. CDR3 in DNA: TGTGCCAGCAGTTTATGGGGACTAGCGGGAGGTGTAAACAATGAGCAGTTCTTC.

V is TRBV4-2 and J is TRBJ2-7; no reliable D call. This CDR3 has 15 residues. V lost 1 base and J lost 0, with 10 bases in between. Looked up from germline, CDR1 is LGHNA and CDR2 is YNFKEQ. DNA of the CDR3: TGTGCCAGCAGCCAAGCTCGCGGCATCTCCTACGAGCAGTACTTC. As protein: CASSQARGISYEQYF.

The J gene is TRBJ1-5, the V gene TRBV7-9; D not certain. V dropped 5 bases and J dropped 4 bases, with 9 bases sitting between them. The germline V gene has CDR1 SEHNR and CDR2 FQNEAQ (reference sequence). The CDR3 is 13 amino acids. The CDR3 loop is CASSPTTNQPQHF. The CDR3 DNA follows: TGTGCCAGCAGCCCCACGACAAATCAGCCCCAGCATTTT.

The V and J genes are TRBV30 and TRBJ2-3; 9 nucleotides match TRBD2. V gave up 0 bases and J gave up 15 bases; unmatched junction bases: 7. The CDR3 sequence is 12 residues long. Per germline, CDR1 GTSNPN and CDR2 SVGIG (reference sequence). CDR3 nucleotides: TGTGCCTGGAGTGTACGACTAGCGGAGGGATATTTT. It specifies CAWSVRLAEGYF.

The chain has TRBV6-4 and TRBJ2-2; possibly TRBD2 for D (5 bases). Germline-derived CDR1 and CDR2 are MRHNA and SNTAGT. The CDR3 runs to 14 residues. The V end lost 0 bases, the J end lost 7 bases, and 9 bases lay between the germline ends. The DNA of the CDR3 is TGTGCCAGCAGTGACTCGGGAGAATACGGGGAGCTGTTTTTT. Its translation is CASSDSGEYGELFF.

This chain joins TRBV4-2 and TRBJ1-5; D uncertain. This CDR3 region has 15 residues. CDR1 LGHNA and CDR2 YNFKEQ come from the germline V gene. V was pared by 1 base and J by 0 bases, with 7 bases between. The CDR3 spells CASSQAVNSNQPQHF. The CDR3 region has the DNA TGTGCCAGCAGCCAAGCTGTTAATAGCAATCAGCCCCAGCATTTT.

The chain combines TRBV4-1 with TRBJ1-2; the D gene is possibly TRBD1 (6 bases). Germline CDR1 and CDR2: MGHRA and YSYEKL. The CDR3 has 14 amino acids. Trimming removed 3 bases from V and 3 bases from J, with 11 bases in between. This CDR3 is CASSHLQGDYGYTF. The CDR3 nucleotides are TGCGCCAGCAGCCACCTACAGGGTGACTATGGCTACACCTTC.

J is TRBJ2-1 and V is TRBV7-9; no clear D gene. The V end was cut by 7 bases, the J end by 7 bases, with 8 bases between. This CDR3 is 11 amino acids long. Germline V gene sequence: CDR1 SEHNR, CDR2 FQNEAQ (reference sequence). The CDR3: CASMPGNEQFF. CDR3 sequence (DNA): TGTGCCAGCATGCCCGGTAATGAGCAGTTCTTC.

The V call is TRBV4-1, the J call TRBJ2-3; possibly TRBD2 for D (6 bases). There are 16 residues in the CDR3. Germline CDR1 MGHRA, CDR2 YSYEKL. V lost 4 bases and J lost 5, with 19 bases in between. The CDR3 bases are TGCGCCAGCAGCCTCCTTCCAACGGGAGCAAAAGATACGCAGTATTTT. Its protein is CASSLLPTGAKDTQYF.

The V gene is TRBV6-5, the J gene TRBJ2-7, with 8 bases lining up with TRBD1. Unmatched junction bases numbered 9, after V lost 8 bases and J lost 3 bases. The CDR3 loop spans 14 amino acids. Per the germline V gene, CDR1 is MNHEY and CDR2 is SVGAGI. The CDR3 here is CASGRQGNDYEQYF. The CDR3 nucleotides are TGTGCCAGCGGGAGACAGGGGAACGACTACGAGCAGTACTTC.

This clone is a singleton in its sample. The chain combines TRBV11-3 with TRBJ2-3, with 7 bases aligning to TRBD1. Germline V gene sequence: CDR1 SGHNT, CDR2 YENEEA. The CDR3 is made up of 14 amino acids. V shed 2 bases, J shed 4 bases, and the junction held 3 bases outside the gene matches. CDR3 bases: TGTGCCAGCAGCTTACGTACAGGGGCAGATACGCAGTATTTT. This codes for CASSLRTGADTQYF. The complete variable domain, with remaining parts taken from reference TRBV11-3 and TRBJ2-3, reads EAGVVQSPRYKIIEKKQPVAFWCNPISGHNTLYWYLQNLGQGPELLIRYENEEAVDDSQLPKDRFSAERLKGVDSTLKIQPAELGDSAVYLCASSLRTGADTQYFGPGTRLTVL.

This clone was counted once. The V gene is TRBV7-8, the J gene TRBJ1-1, with D uncertain. This CDR3 has 11 amino acids. Trimming cost V 0 bases and J 7 bases, with 3 bases left between them. Germline-derived CDR1 and CDR2 are SGHVS and FQNEAQ. DNA of the CDR3: TGTGCCAGCAGCTTAGCATATGAAGCTTTCTTT. It is translated as CASSLAYEAFF.

The chain employs TRBV5-1 and TRBJ1-1, with TRBD1 matching 9 bases. Germline CDR1 is SGHRS and CDR2 is YFSETQ. The CDR3 spans 15 residues. V gave up 4 bases and J gave up 2 bases; unmatched junction bases: 6. The CDR3 is CASSRGTGSNTEAFF. The CDR3 coding sequence is TGCGCCAGCAGCCGCGGGACAGGGAGTAACACTGAAGCTTTCTTT.

The chain joins TRBV5-1 to TRBJ2-7; TRBD1 agrees at 7 bases. V was clipped by 3 bases and J by 0 bases; unmatched bases: 0. Germline lookup yields CDR1 SGHRS and CDR2 YFSETQ. This CDR3 is built from 13 residues. The CDR3 reads CASSWDSSYEQYF. In nucleotides, the CDR3 is TGCGCCAGCAGCTGGGACAGCTCCTACGAGCAGTACTTC.

V and J are TRBV18 and TRBJ1-3; D is undetermined. CDR3 length equals 14 residues. V lost 3 bases to trimming and J lost 3 bases, with 9 bases between them. Germline loops: CDR1 KGHSH, CDR2 LQKENI. The CDR3 sequence is CASSPREFGNTIYF. CDR3 sequence (DNA): TGTGCCAGCTCACCGAGGGAGTTTGGAAACACCATATATTTT.

V usage is TRBV14 and J usage is TRBJ1-4; 7 bases are a match to TRBD1. The CDR3 sequence is 14 residues long. In germline, CDR1 is SGHDN, CDR2 FVKESK. The junction had 6 bases not matched to a gene; V was cut back by 4 bases and J by 7 bases. CDR3 region: CASSPRQGGEKLFF. Written as DNA, the CDR3 is TGTGCCAGCAGCCCTCGACAGGGAGGTGAAAAACTGTTTTTT.

The V and J genes are TRBV7-6 and TRBJ2-5; the match to TRBD2 covers 8 bases. This CDR3 region has 16 residues. The J segment lost 5 bases and the V segment lost 0 bases, leaving 8 bases of the junction unmatched. The germline V gene has CDR1 SGHVS and CDR2 FNYEAQ. CDR3 coding DNA: TGTGCCAGCAGCTTAGCTCAGCCAACGGGAGGGGAGACCCAGTACTTC. Translated, it gives CASSLAQPTGGETQYF.

The J gene is TRBJ2-7, the V gene TRBV6-1, with D perhaps matching TRBD2 (5 bases). The ends were cut back, 2 bases at V and 3 bases at J, with 11 bases in the middle. The CDR3 runs 14 residues. Germline CDR1 is MNHNS and CDR2 is SASEGT. The CDR3 nucleotides read TGTGCCAGCAGTGAATGGGGAGATTACTACGAGCAGTACTTC. It encodes CASSEWGDYYEQYF.